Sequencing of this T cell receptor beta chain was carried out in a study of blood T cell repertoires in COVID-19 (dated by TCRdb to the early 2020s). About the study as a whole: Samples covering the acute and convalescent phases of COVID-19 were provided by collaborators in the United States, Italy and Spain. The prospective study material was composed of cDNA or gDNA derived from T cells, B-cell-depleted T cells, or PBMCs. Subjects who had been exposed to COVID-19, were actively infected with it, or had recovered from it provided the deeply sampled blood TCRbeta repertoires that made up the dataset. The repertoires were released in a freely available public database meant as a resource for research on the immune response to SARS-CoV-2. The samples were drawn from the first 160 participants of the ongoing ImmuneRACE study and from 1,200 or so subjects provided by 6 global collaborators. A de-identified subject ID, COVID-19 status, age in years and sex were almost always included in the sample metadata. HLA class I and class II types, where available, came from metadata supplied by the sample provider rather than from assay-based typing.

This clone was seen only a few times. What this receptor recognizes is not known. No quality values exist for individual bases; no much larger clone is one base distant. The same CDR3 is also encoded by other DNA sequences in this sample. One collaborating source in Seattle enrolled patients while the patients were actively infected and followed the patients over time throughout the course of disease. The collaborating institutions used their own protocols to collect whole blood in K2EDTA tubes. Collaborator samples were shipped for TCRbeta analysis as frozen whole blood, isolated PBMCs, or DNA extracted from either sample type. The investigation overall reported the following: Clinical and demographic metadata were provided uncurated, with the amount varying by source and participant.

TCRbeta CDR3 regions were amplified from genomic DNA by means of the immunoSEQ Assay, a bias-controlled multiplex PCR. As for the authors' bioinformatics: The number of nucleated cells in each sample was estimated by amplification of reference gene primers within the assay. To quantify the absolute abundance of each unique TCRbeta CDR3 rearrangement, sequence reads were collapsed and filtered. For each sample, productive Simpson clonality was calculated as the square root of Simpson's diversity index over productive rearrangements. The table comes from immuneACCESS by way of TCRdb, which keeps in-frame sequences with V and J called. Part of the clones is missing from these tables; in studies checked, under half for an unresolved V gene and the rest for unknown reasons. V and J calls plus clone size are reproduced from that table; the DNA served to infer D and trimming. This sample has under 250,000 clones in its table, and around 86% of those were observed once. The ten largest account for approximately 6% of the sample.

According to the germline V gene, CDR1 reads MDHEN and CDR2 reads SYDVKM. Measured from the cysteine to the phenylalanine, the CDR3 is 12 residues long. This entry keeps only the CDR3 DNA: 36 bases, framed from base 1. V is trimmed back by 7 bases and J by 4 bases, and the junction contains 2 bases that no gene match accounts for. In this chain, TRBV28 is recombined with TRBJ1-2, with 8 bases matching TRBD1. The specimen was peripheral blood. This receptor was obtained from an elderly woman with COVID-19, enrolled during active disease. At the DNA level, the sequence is TGTGCCAGCAACAGGGGGACCTATGGCTACACCTTC. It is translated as CASNRGTYGYTF.